This passage covers 29 T cell receptor beta chains from one sample sequenced in a study of T cells in Graves' hyperthyroidism and ophthalmopathy. The CDR3 regions of TCR beta were amplified from RNA transcripts. HTBI primers were used for first-round RT-PCR of the TCR CDR3. TCRdb fed the multiplex PCR reads into MiXCR, producing one record per CDR3 protein. The profile covers more than 550,000 distinct CDR3 sequences, with approximately 18% appearing a single time and 16% taken by the ten largest. The sequencing sample was made of blood. These receptors originate from a woman aged 50 to 60 with Graves' hyperthyroidism that later progressed to Graves' ophthalmopathy.

This rearrangement joins TRBV27 to TRBJ2-7, with a possible D match to TRBD1 (6 bases). Trimming took 5 bases from V and 3 from J, leaving 17 bases between them. Germline values: CDR1 MNHEY, CDR2 SMNVEV (reference sequence). This CDR3 region has 15 residues. As DNA, the CDR3 is TGTGCCAGCAGTCCGATCGACAGGTCTGGCTACGAGCAGTACTTC. The encoded protein is CASSPIDRSGYEQYF.

The rearrangement links TRBV27 to TRBJ2-6; weak D call: TRBD2 (5 bases). V was trimmed by 1 base and J by 2 bases, leaving 12 bases between them. This CDR3 has 17 residues. The germline V gene has CDR1 MNHEY and CDR2 SMNVEV (reference sequence). The CDR3 loop is CASSLLEGAAGANVLTF. CDR3 bases: TGTGCCAGCAGTTTATTAGAGGGCGCGGCTGGGGCCAACGTCCTGACTTTC.

The table lists this clonotype with many counts. The chain couples TRBV18 to TRBJ1-6; D is unclear. The CDR3 length is 13 residues. The V end was cut by 2 bases, the J end by 8 bases, with 7 bases between. Looked up from germline, CDR1 is KGHSH and CDR2 is LQKENI. As DNA, the CDR3 is TGTGCCAGCTCACCAAATGGCGATTCACCCCTCCACTTT. Its protein is CASSPNGDSPLHF.

This clonotype occurred a few times. V gene TRBV6-5 combines with J gene TRBJ1-2; D is perhaps TRBD1 (5 bases). CDR3 length: 15 amino acids. V lost 0 bases and J 0 bases, leaving 8 bases between the germline ends. In germline, CDR1 is MNHEY, CDR2 SVGAGI. The CDR3 is CASSYSGTPNYGYTF. The CDR3 DNA reads as TGTGCCAGCAGTTACTCCGGGACGCCTAACTATGGCTACACCTTC.

This clonotype was observed many times. The genes are TRBV3-1 and TRBJ1-1; 7 nucleotides match TRBD1. This CDR3 comprises 16 residues. Germline V gene data show CDR1 as LGHDT and CDR2 as YNNKEL (reference sequence). V lost 1 base to trimming and J lost 4 bases; unmatched junction nucleotides: 9. The CDR3 reads CASSQVIGTAGTEAFF. For the CDR3, the DNA is TGTGCCAGCAGCCAAGTAATCGGGACAGCCGGCACTGAAGCTTTCTTT.

V usage is TRBV10-3 and J usage is TRBJ1-1; D perhaps matches TRBD1 (6 bases). Trimming shortened V by 7 bases and J by 4 bases, and 16 bases separated the two germline ends. The length of the CDR3 is 14 residues. The germline CDR1 and CDR2 sequences are ENHRY and SYGVKD. Here the CDR3 DNA reads TGTGCCATCACCTCCGACAGGATGGGCACTGAAGCTTTCTTT. It yields the protein CAITSDRMGTEAFF.

This clonotype was counted a few times. The chain combines TRBV6-1 with TRBJ2-5; 12 bases are shared with TRBD2. The CDR3 runs 17 residues. V trimming: 6 bases; J trimming: 4 bases; junction bases outside the gene matches: 12. Germline V lookup: CDR1 MNHNS, CDR2 SASEGT. The CDR3 loop reads CASRLAGGFVRGETQYF. The CDR3 DNA reads as TGTGCCAGCAGACTAGCGGGGGGCTTTGTTAGGGGAGAGACCCAGTACTTC.

This clonotype appeared a single time. One end of the junction varies from germline; a read error may be responsible. CDR3 sequence reads: CASSQGPPRSDSPPHF. Written as DNA, the CDR3 is TGTGCCAGCAGCCAAGGGCCCCCTAGGTCGGATTCACCCCCCCACTTT. V gene TRBV3-1 combines with J gene TRBJ1-6; D is unresolved. The V gene's germline CDR1 is LGHDT and CDR2 YNNKEL (reference sequence). There are 16 residues in the CDR3.

The genes are TRBV6-1 and TRBJ1-5; possible D gene TRBD1, 6 bases. The CDR3 spans 14 residues. The V and J ends lost 6 bases and 4 bases respectively, with 13 bases between them. Germline V gives CDR1 MNHNS, CDR2 SASEGT. CDR3 bases: TGTGCCAGCAGCATAAGGGGACAAAATCAGCCCCAGCATTTT. Its translation is CASSIRGQNQPQHF.

Comment on this clonotype: One junction end disagrees with the germline gene, perhaps due to a read error. The chain combines TRBV5-1 with TRBJ1-1; D is uncertain. The CDR3 loop spans 16 amino acids. CDR1 and CDR2 (germline): SGHRS, YFSETQ. CDR3 loop: CASREGVTVGNTGAFF. CDR3 bases: TGCGCCAGCAGGGAAGGAGTGACCGTGGGTAACACTGGAGCTTTCTTT.

This clonotype was seen many times. V usage is TRBV11-2 and J usage is TRBJ1-1, with D possibly TRBD1 on 6 matching bases. The ends were cut back, 1 base at V and 1 base at J, with 10 bases in the middle. CDR1 SGHAT and CDR2 FQNNGV come from the germline V gene. There are 15 residues in the CDR3. The CDR3 here is CASSLVGTTNTEAFF. The CDR3 DNA follows: TGTGCCAGCAGCTTAGTAGGGACAACGAACACTGAAGCTTTCTTT.

This clonotype was observed a handful of times. V and J are TRBV6-1 and TRBJ2-7, with 9 bases lining up with TRBD2. The length of the CDR3 is 14 residues. Trimming at V came to 8 bases and at J to 7 bases, leaving 12 bases not matched to a gene. Germline assignment: CDR1 MNHNS and CDR2 SASEGT. Written as DNA, the CDR3 is TGTGCCAGCGACGGCGCGGGGGGGCCGTGGGAGCAGTACTTC. Translated: CASDGAGGPWEQYF.

This clonotype has just a few counts. This sequence joins TRBV5-5 and TRBJ2-2; no clear D gene. This CDR3 comprises 14 residues. Germline CDR1 and CDR2: SGHKS and YYEKEE (reference sequence). Trimming removed 1 base at V and 3 bases at J, with 7 bases between. The CDR3 loop is CASSLYTHTGELFF. The CDR3 bases are TGTGCCAGCAGCTTGTATACACACACCGGGGAGCTGTTTTTT.

This clonotype has just one count. The chain couples TRBV7-2 to TRBJ2-7, with 9 bases that match TRBD2. CDR3 length: 14 residues. V lost 5 bases and J lost 2; bases outside the gene matches: 4. CDR1 is SGHTA, CDR2 FQGNSA, per germline. CDR3 sequence (DNA): TGTGCCAGCAGCCGGGCGGGGGGGCCCTACGAGCAGTACTTC. Protein product: CASSRAGGPYEQYF.

The chain joins TRBV18 to TRBJ1-2, with unresolved D. V lost 2 bases and J 8 bases, leaving 12 bases between the germline ends. CDR1 KGHSH and CDR2 LQKENI come from the germline V gene. This CDR3 is 13 amino acids long. CDR3 bases: TGTGCCAGCTCACCAGACCCGACGGCCGGCTACACCTTC. This encodes CASSPDPTAGYTF.

In its sample, this clonotype was seen many times. This chain uses TRBV7-9 with TRBJ2-7; D is undetermined. The CDR3 extends over 14 amino acids. V lost 9 bases and J 3 bases, leaving 18 bases between the germline ends. CDR1 and CDR2 from the germline V gene are SEHNR and FQNEAQ (reference sequence). The CDR3 coding sequence is TGTGCCAGTCTGAGCGACGACCGTATCTACGAGCAGTACTTC. Its protein product is CASLSDDRIYEQYF.

The V call is TRBV4-1, the J call TRBJ2-1; D not certain. This CDR3 has 15 residues. The V gene's germline CDR1 is MGHRA and CDR2 YSYEKL. The V and J ends lost 0 bases and 2 bases respectively, with 8 bases between them. CDR3 bases: TGCGCCAGCAGCCAAGATCGGCCGGCCTACAATGAGCAGTTCTTC. Translating it yields CASSQDRPAYNEQFF.

This clonotype was observed a handful of times. V usage is TRBV7-9 and J usage is TRBJ2-1; a possible D gene is TRBD1 (5 bases). The CDR3 consists of 14 residues. CDR1 and CDR2 (germline): SEHNR, FQNEAQ (reference sequence). V was trimmed by 1 base and J by 8 bases, leaving 12 bases between them. The CDR3 spells CASSLEFREYEQFF. CDR3 DNA: TGTGCCAGCAGCTTAGAATTCAGGGAATATGAGCAGTTCTTC.

The CDR3 DNA sequence: TGTGCCAGCACTCCGGGCGGGGGACACAATGAGCAGTTCTTC. Protein: CASTPGGGHNEQFF. The chain links TRBV7-3 to TRBJ2-1; 7 nucleotides match TRBD2. This CDR3 is 14 amino acids long. Germline V gene lookup returns CDR1 SGHTA and CDR2 FQGTGA. V shed 7 bases and J 5 bases; nucleotides not matched to a gene: 8.

V usage is TRBV14 and J usage is TRBJ1-6; TRBD1 might be the D (6 bases). Germline CDR1 and CDR2: SGHDN and FVKESK. CDR3 length: 15 amino acids. The V gene lost 4 bases and the J gene lost 7 bases, with 14 bases spanning the gap. The DNA of the CDR3 is TGTGCCAGCAGCCCAAGTCAGGGGCGAAATTCACCCCTCCACTTT. This encodes CASSPSQGRNSPLHF.

The V call is TRBV12-3 or TRBV12-4, the J call TRBJ1-5, with no clear D. This CDR3 is 12 amino acids long. V was cut by 5 bases and J by 11 bases, with 13 bases left in between. The DNA of the CDR3 is TGTGCCAGCAGTCAACCCTCGGGCGCCCAGCATTTT. This encodes CASSQPSGAQHF.

The J gene is TRBJ2-2, the V gene TRBV2; 12 nucleotides align to TRBD1. Trimming took 6 bases from V and 7 from J; bases not matched to a gene: 9. The CDR3 consists of 16 residues. Germline lookup yields CDR1 SNHLY and CDR2 FYNNEI. CDR3 nucleotide sequence: TGTGCCAGCAGAGATGGGGACAGGGGGCCGGTCGGGGAGCTGTTTTTT. This codes for CASRDGDRGPVGELFF.

This clonotype was found a few times. The V call is TRBV12-3 or TRBV12-4, the J call TRBJ2-5; no reliable D call. V was trimmed by 5 bases and J by 5 bases, leaving 15 bases between them. The CDR3 length is 14 residues. The CDR3 loop is CASSTRTSLETQYF. The CDR3 region has the DNA TGTGCCAGCAGTACCCGGACGAGTTTGGAGACCCAGTACTTC.

This clonotype appeared many times. The chain employs TRBV3-1 and TRBJ1-6; D remains ambiguous. The CDR3 length is 12 residues. Germline assignment: CDR1 LGHDT and CDR2 YNNKEL (reference sequence). V shed 3 bases and J shed 8 bases, with 5 bases lying between them. This CDR3 is CASSHGDSPLHF. In DNA, the CDR3 is TGTGCCAGCAGCCATGGGGATTCACCCCTCCACTTT.

This clonotype has a count of ten or more. The rearrangement joins TRBV3-1 to TRBJ2-7; 10 nucleotides line up with TRBD2. Germline V gene lookup returns CDR1 LGHDT and CDR2 YNNKEL (reference sequence). This CDR3 has 15 residues. With 0 bases clipped from V and 2 bases from J, the junction kept 1 base outside the gene matches. CDR3 in DNA: TGTGCCAGCAGCCAAGAAGCGGGGGGGCCCTACGAGCAGTACTTC. Translation: CASSQEAGGPYEQYF.

The chain joins TRBV24-1 to TRBJ2-3; 8 nucleotides match TRBD2. Germline V gives CDR1 KGHDR, CDR2 SFDVKD. This CDR3 is 17 amino acids long. Trimming removed 5 bases from V and 3 bases from J; junction bases left unmatched: 12. CDR3 protein: CATSASLLSGKTDTQYF. The CDR3 DNA reads as TGTGCCACCAGTGCCTCCCTACTTAGCGGGAAGACAGATACGCAGTATTTT.

The chain links TRBV30 to TRBJ2-3, with D unresolved. V lost 2 bases to trimming and J lost 4 bases, with 13 bases between them. This CDR3 is built from 14 residues. Germline V CDR1 and CDR2: GTSNPN, SVGIG (reference sequence). Here the CDR3 DNA reads TGTGCCTGGAGTAGTGACTTACGGGCAGATACGCAGTATTTT. It encodes CAWSSDLRADTQYF.

The chain joins TRBV20-1 to TRBJ1-2, with D hard to call. The CDR3 contains 15 residues. Germline loops: CDR1 DFQATT, CDR2 SNEGSKA (reference sequence). The ends were cut back, 1 base at V and 0 bases at J, with 12 bases in the middle. In DNA form, the CDR3 reads TGCAGTGCTAGAGCTCGGGAACCTCCTAACTATGGCTACACCTTC. Its translation is CSARAREPPNYGYTF.

This chain joins TRBV19 and TRBJ1-1; a possible D gene is TRBD1 (6 bases). Germline lookup yields CDR1 LNHDA and CDR2 SQIVND (reference sequence). The CDR3 runs to 15 residues. The V and J ends lost 10 bases and 0 bases respectively, with 18 bases between them. The CDR3 DNA reads as TGTGCCACCATGGGGGCAGGGTGGCTGAACACTGAAGCTTTCTTT. Protein product: CATMGAGWLNTEAFF. Drawing the rest from reference TRBV19 and TRBJ1-1, the complete variable domain is DGGITQSPKYLFRKEGQNVTLSCEQNLNHDAMYWYRQDPGQGLRLIYYSQIVNDFQKGDIAEGYSVSREKKESFPLTVTSAQKNPTAFYLCATMGAGWLNTEAFFGQGTRLTVV.